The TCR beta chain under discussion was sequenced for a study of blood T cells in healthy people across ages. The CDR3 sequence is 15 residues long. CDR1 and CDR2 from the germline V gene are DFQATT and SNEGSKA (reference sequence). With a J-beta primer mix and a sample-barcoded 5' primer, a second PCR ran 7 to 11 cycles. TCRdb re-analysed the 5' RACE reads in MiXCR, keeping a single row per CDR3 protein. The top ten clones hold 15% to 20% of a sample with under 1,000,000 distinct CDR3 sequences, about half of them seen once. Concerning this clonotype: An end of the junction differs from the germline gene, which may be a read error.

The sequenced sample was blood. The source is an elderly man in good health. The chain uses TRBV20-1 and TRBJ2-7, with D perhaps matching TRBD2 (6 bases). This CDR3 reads CRALNPSAEYYEQYF. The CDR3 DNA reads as TGCCGTGCCCTAAACCCTAGCGCGGAGTACTACGAGCAGTACTTC.